In this sample, the clone carrying this T cell receptor (beta chain) is medium-sized. The sample comes from a study of metastatic and nonmetastatic thyroid tumors. CDR3 length: 17 amino acids. The V gene end was trimmed by 2 bases and the J gene end by 0 bases; junction bases not matched to a gene: 8. Germline V lookup: CDR1 LNHNV, CDR2 YYDKDF (reference sequence). Until they underwent thyroid surgery, no patient had received any treatment. TCRdb re-called the PCR reads with MiXCR. The table has about 30,000 clones, 23% seen once. The TCR comes from a female donor with papillary thyroid cancer or a benign thyroid nodule (not recorded which). Some clones in this sample may be carry-over from other donors' samples. The V gene is TRBV15, the J gene TRBJ2-7; the match to TRBD2 covers 9 bases. The specimen sequenced was blood. CDR3: CATSRSLTSGTSYEQYF. DNA of the CDR3: TGTGCCACCAGCAGATCTTTGACTAGCGGTACCTCCTACGAGCAGTACTTC.